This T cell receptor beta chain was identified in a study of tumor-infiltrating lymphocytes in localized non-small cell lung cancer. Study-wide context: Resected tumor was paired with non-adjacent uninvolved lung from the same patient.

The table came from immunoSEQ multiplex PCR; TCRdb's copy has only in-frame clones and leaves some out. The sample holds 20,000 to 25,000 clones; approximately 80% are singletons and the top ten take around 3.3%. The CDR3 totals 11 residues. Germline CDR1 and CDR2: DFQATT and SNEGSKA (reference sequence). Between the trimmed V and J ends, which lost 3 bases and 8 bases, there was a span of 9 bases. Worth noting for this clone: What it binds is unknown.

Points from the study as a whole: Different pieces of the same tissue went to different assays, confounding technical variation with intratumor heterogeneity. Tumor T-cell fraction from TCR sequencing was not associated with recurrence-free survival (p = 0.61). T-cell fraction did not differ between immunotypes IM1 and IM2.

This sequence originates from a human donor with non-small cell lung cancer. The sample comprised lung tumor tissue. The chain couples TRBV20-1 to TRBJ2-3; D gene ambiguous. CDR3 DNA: TGCAGTGCTAGGGGTGACGGTACGCAGTATTTT. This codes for CSARGDGTQYF.